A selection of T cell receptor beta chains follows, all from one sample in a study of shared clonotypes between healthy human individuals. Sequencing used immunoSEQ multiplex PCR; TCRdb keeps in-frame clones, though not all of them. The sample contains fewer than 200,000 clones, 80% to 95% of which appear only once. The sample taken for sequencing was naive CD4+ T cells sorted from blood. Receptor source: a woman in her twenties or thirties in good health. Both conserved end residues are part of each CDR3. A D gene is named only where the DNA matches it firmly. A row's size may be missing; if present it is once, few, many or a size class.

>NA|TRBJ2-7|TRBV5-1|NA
TGCGCCAGCAGCTCCGGGATGTCAGGCGAGCAGTACTTC
CASSSGMSGEQYF
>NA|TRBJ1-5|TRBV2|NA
TGTGCCAGCAGAGTTGACAGAGATGTCCCTCAGCATTTT
CASRVDRDVPQHF
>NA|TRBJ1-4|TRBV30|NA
TGTGCCTGGAGTTCAGAGGCGAATGAAAAACTGTTTTTT
CAWSSEANEKLFF
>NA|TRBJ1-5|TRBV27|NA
TGTGCCAGCAGTATCGGACGCCATAGCAATCAGCCCCAGCATTTT
CASSIGRHSNQPQHF
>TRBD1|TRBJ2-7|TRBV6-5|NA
TGTGCCAGCAGTTATAAGGGACAGGGAGGGTCGTACGAGCAGTACTTC
CASSYKGQGGSYEQYF
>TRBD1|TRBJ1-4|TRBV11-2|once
TGTGCCAGCAGCTACAAAACAGGGGGACGAGTCAGTGAAAAACTGTTTTTT
CASSYKTGGRVSEKLFF
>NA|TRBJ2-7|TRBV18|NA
TGTGCCAGCTCCCAGTTGGACAACTACGAGCAGTACTTC
CASSQLDNYEQYF
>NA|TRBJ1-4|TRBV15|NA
TGTGCCACCAGCAGAGATGCGGAGGGGGAACATGGGGAAAAACTGTTTTTT
CATSRDAEGEHGEKLFF
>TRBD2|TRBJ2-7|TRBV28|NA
TGTGCCAGCAGTTCAGGGACTAGCGGTTCCTACGAGCAGTACTTC
CASSSGTSGSYEQYF
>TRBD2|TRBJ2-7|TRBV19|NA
TGTGCCAGTAGTATGAGGACTAGCGGGAGTGAATCCTACGAGCAGTACTTC
CASSMRTSGSESYEQYF
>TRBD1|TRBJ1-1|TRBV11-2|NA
TGTGCCAGCAGCTTTAGATGGGTAGGACAGGAGAACACTGAAGCTTTCTTT
CASSFRWVGQENTEAFF
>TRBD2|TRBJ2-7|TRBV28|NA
TGTGCCAGCTGCCGTCAGCGGGAGGGCCTCGAGCAGTACTTC
CASCRQREGLEQYF
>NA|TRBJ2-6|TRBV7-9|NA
TGTGCCAGCAGCTCATGGGACACCGCCACCTCTGGGGCCAACGTCCTGACTTTC
CASSSWDTATSGANVLTF
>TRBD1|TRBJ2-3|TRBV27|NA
TGTGCCAGCAGTTTAACCCACAGGGGGCGAAACACAGATACGCAGTATTTT
CASSLTHRGRNTDTQYF
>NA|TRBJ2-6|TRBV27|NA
TGTGCCAGCAGTGAAATGCCCCCAGGGGCCTACTCTGGGGCCAACGTCCTGACTTTC
CASSEMPPGAYSGANVLTF
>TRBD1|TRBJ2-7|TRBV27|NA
TGTGCCAGCAGTGAGTACAGGGGTCCCGCCGAGCAGTACTTC
CASSEYRGPAEQYF
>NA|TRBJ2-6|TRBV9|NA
TGTGCCAGCAGCGTCGGGGAGGCGGCTGGGGCCAACGTCCTGACTTTC
CASSVGEAAGANVLTF
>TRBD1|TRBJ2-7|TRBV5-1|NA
TGCGCCAGCAGCTCAGTTACCGGGACAGGGGCGGGCGAGCAGTACTTC
CASSSVTGTGAGEQYF
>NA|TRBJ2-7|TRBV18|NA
TGTGCCAGCTCACGTAACTCCAATTCGGGGGTCGAGCAGTACTTC
CASSRNSNSGVEQYF
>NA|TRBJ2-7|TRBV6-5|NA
TGTGCCAGCAGTTACCCGAACTACGAGCAGTACTTC
CASSYPNYEQYF
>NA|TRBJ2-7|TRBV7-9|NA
TGTGCCAGCAGCTTAGAGGGCGCCCTCGGGTCGTACTTC
CASSLEGALGSYF
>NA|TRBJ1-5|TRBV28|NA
TGTGCCAGTGCGTCCTGGGCAGTCGAACATAGCAATCAGCCCCAGCATTTT
CASASWAVEHSNQPQHF
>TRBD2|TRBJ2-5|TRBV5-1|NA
TGCGCCAGCAGCGCCGGGCAGGGACTAGGGGAGACCCAGTACTTC
CASSAGQGLGETQYF
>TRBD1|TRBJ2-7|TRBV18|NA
TGTGCCAGCTCACCAATGGAATTAGGGACAGGGGGCTACGAGCAGTACTTC
CASSPMELGTGGYEQYF
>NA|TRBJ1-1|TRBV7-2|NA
TGTGCCAGCAGGCCAGAGTTGAACACTGAAGCTTTCTTT
CASRPELNTEAFF
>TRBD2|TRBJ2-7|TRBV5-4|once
TGTGCCAGCAGACCCACTAGCGCCTCCTACGAGCAGTACTTC
CASRPTSASYEQYF
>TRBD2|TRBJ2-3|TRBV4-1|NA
TGCGCCAGCAGCCAAGATACGGGGCTAGCGGGAGCAGGAGATACGCAGTATTTT
CASSQDTGLAGAGDTQYF
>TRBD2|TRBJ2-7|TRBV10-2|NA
TGCGCCACCCGAGCCGGGACTAGCGGGAATCACGAGCAGTACTTC
CATRAGTSGNHEQYF
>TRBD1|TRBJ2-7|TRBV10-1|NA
TGCGCCAGTAGCCGGGACAGGGGGCCCTACGAGCAGTACTTC
CASSRDRGPYEQYF
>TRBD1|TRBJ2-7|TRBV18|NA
TGTGCCAGCTCACCACCCCCAGGGGGCGAAGAGCAGTACTTC
CASSPPPGGEEQYF
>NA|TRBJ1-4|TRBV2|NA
TGTGCCGGCAGTGAGGGACAACGTAATGAAAAACTGTTTTTT
CAGSEGQRNEKLFF
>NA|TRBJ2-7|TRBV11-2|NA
TGTGCCAGCAGCGCTACTAGAACCAACTACGAGCAGTACTTC
CASSATRTNYEQYF
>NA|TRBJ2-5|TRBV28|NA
TGTGCCAGTCGATTGGACAGCGGAGAGACCCAGTACTTC
CASRLDSGETQYF
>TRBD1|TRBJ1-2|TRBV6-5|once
TGTGCCAGCAGTAACAGGGGGAATGCTAACTATGGCTACACCTTC
CASSNRGNANYGYTF
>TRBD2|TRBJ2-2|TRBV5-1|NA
TGCGCCAGCAGTTTGACAGCGGGATCCACCGGGGAGCTGTTTTTT
CASSLTAGSTGELFF
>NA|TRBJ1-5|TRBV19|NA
TGTGCCAGTACCCAGGCCCAGAAGGGCAATCAGCCCCAGCATTTT
CASTQAQKGNQPQHF